The 20 T cell receptor beta chains below were found in one sample sequenced in a study of blood T cell repertoires in COVID-19. Produced via immunoSEQ multiplex PCR; TCRdb's table is partial and in-frame only. This table has 90,000 or so clones, approximately 84% appearing once. The sequenced sample was peripheral blood. Every receptor here comes from an elderly man with active or convalescent COVID-19.

The chain carries TRBV29-1 and TRBJ2-7; D gene ambiguous. Trimming left V 4 bases short and J 2 bases short, with 9 bases between. CDR1 and CDR2 from the germline V gene are SQVTM and ANQGSEA. This CDR3 contains 12 residues. The CDR3 DNA reads as TGCAGCGTTGGACCAGGAACCTACGAGCAGTACTTC. Translated: CSVGPGTYEQYF.

This clone was counted between two and nine times. The chain combines TRBV27 with TRBJ1-1, with D unclear. This CDR3 spans 14 amino acids. Germline V gene sequence: CDR1 MNHEY, CDR2 SMNVEV (reference sequence). V lost 5 bases and J lost 1, with 11 bases in between. Here the CDR3 DNA reads TGTGCCAGCAGTCCGGGCGGGAGGAACACTGAAGCTTTCTTT. Amino acid sequence: CASSPGGRNTEAFF.

The gene calls are TRBV5-8 and TRBJ1-2; 8 bases are shared with TRBD1. The CDR3 extends over 13 amino acids. Unmatched junction bases numbered 3, after V lost 4 bases and J lost 4 bases. Germline CDR1 and CDR2: SGHTS and YDEGEE. The CDR3 sequence is CASSPTGVYGYTF. CDR3 sequence (DNA): TGTGCCAGCAGCCCGACAGGGGTCTATGGCTACACCTTC.

In its sample, this clone was seen once. V is TRBV28 and J is TRBJ1-1; D not certain. V was trimmed by 2 bases and J by 0 bases, leaving 4 bases between them. Looked up from germline, CDR1 is MDHEN and CDR2 is SYDVKM. CDR3 length: 13 residues. The CDR3 spells CASSLNMNTEAFF. The CDR3 nucleotides are TGTGCCAGCAGTTTAAATATGAACACTGAAGCTTTCTTT.

This clone appeared once. The gene calls are TRBV6-2 or TRBV6-3 and TRBJ2-2, with 7 bases lining up with TRBD1. The CDR3 totals 14 residues. The V gene end was trimmed by 5 bases and the J gene end by 11 bases; junction bases not matched to a gene: 11. Germline V gene lookup returns CDR1 MNHEY and CDR2 SVGEGT. The CDR3 spells CASSLQGLLGELFF. The CDR3 coding sequence is TGTGCCAGCAGTCTACAGGGGTTACTGGGAGAGCTGTTTTTT.

V gene TRBV28 combines with J gene TRBJ2-3; D is possibly TRBD2 (5 bases). The CDR3 has 16 residues. Germline values: CDR1 MDHEN, CDR2 SYDVKM. Trimming left V 2 bases short and J 1 base short, with 13 bases between. The CDR3 loop is CASSLRVRARTDTQYF. In DNA, the CDR3 is TGTGCCAGCAGTTTAAGGGTGCGGGCACGCACAGATACGCAGTATTTT. Full variable domain (remainder filled in from reference TRBV28 and TRBJ2-3): DVKVTQSSRYLVKRTGEKVFLECVQDMDHENMFWYRQDPGLGLRLIYFSYDVKMKEKGDIPEGYSVSREKKERFSLILESASTNQTSMYLCASSLRVRARTDTQYFGPGTRLTVL.

The chain combines TRBV6-5 with TRBJ2-7, with 11 bases aligning to TRBD1. V trimming: 4 bases; J trimming: 2 bases; junction bases outside the gene matches: 7. This CDR3 region has 16 residues. In germline, CDR1 is MNHEY, CDR2 SVGAGI. The CDR3 loop reads CASSSWLGQGAYEQYF. CDR3 DNA: TGTGCCAGCAGTTCGTGGTTGGGACAGGGGGCCTACGAGCAGTACTTC.

This clone occurred once. This chain uses TRBV5-1 with TRBJ2-7, with a tentative D call TRBD1 (5 bases). The V end lost 3 bases, the J end lost 3 bases, and 13 bases lay between the germline ends. The CDR3 length is 14 residues. Per germline, CDR1 SGHRS and CDR2 YFSETQ. The CDR3 region is CASSSQGRLYEQYF. CDR3 coding DNA: TGCGCCAGCAGCTCCCAGGGTCGCCTCTACGAGCAGTACTTC.

This chain links TRBV3-1 (or the pseudogene TRBV3-2) with TRBJ2-5, with TRBD2 as a possible D gene (6 bases). The CDR3 contains 15 residues. V was trimmed by 1 base and J by 5 bases, leaving 14 bases between them. Germline CDR1 reads LGHDT; CDR2 reads YNNKEL (reference sequence). The CDR3 DNA sequence: TGTGCCAGCAGCCAAGCATGGAGGGGCGGGGAGACCCAGTACTTC. Residues: CASSQAWRGGETQYF.

This chain connects TRBV19 to TRBJ1-2; D perhaps matches TRBD1 (5 bases). Trimming took off 6 bases at V and 8 bases at J, with 16 bases between the two ends. The CDR3 has 13 amino acids. Germline CDR1 reads LNHDA; CDR2 reads SQIVND (reference sequence). DNA of the CDR3: TGTGCCAGTAGCCTAAGGGGTCCGGCGGGCTACACCTTC. Protein product: CASSLRGPAGYTF.

The J gene is TRBJ1-2, the V gene TRBV19; 10 bases fit TRBD1. V gave up 4 bases and J gave up 3 bases; unmatched junction bases: 5. The CDR3 runs 15 residues. Germline V gives CDR1 LNHDA, CDR2 SQIVND (reference sequence). The CDR3 here is CASSTQDRGDYGYTF. The CDR3, as DNA: TGTGCCAGTAGTACCCAGGACAGGGGGGACTATGGCTACACCTTC. The full variable domain, rest sourced from reference TRBV19 and TRBJ1-2, is DGGITQSPKYLFRKEGQNVTLSCEQNLNHDAMYWYRQDPGQGLRLIYYSQIVNDFQKGDIAEGYSVSREKKESFPLTVTSAQKNPTAFYLCASSTQDRGDYGYTFGSGTRLTVV.

V usage is TRBV5-6 and J usage is TRBJ1-5; D gene unclear. The CDR3 is made up of 15 amino acids. Germline values: CDR1 SGHDT, CDR2 YYEEEE. V dropped 5 bases and J dropped 1 base, with 13 bases sitting between them. This chain's CDR3 is CASSPWASSNQPQHF. The CDR3 DNA reads TGTGCCAGCAGTCCATGGGCCAGCAGCAATCAGCCCCAGCATTTT.

This rearrangement joins TRBV6-2 or TRBV6-3 to TRBJ1-5, with TRBD1 identical over 11 bases. V lost 6 bases to trimming and J lost 6 bases; unmatched junction nucleotides: 19. The CDR3 totals 19 residues. Germline assignment: CDR1 MNHEY and CDR2 SVGEGT. The DNA for the CDR3 is TGTGCCAGCAGCCCTACTTCACGGACAGGGGGCGTTCGCGGTCAGCCCCAGCATTTT. Translating it yields CASSPTSRTGGVRGQPQHF.

V is TRBV6-2 or TRBV6-3 and J is TRBJ1-6, with 7 bases identical to TRBD1. The ends lost 2 bases at V and 7 bases at J; junction bases unmatched: 14. Looked up from germline, CDR1 is MNHEY and CDR2 is SVGEGT. The CDR3 is 18 residues long. Here the CDR3 reads CASSYHTGQGERNSPLHF. In DNA, the CDR3 is TGTGCCAGCAGTTACCATACCGGCCAGGGGGAAAGGAATTCACCCCTCCACTTT.

This clone has at least ten counts. V is TRBV6-5 and J is TRBJ1-2; 9 nucleotides agree with TRBD1. Germline trimming cut 6 bases from V and 5 bases from J; bases unmatched to any gene: 7. Germline lookup yields CDR1 MNHEY and CDR2 SVGAGI. There are 14 residues in the CDR3. CDR3 bases: TGTGCCAGCAGAATCACCGGACAGGGGTATGGCTACACCTTC. It is translated as CASRITGQGYGYTF.

The CDR3 DNA reads as TGTGCCAGCAGCTTGGCGGGGACAGGGGAAGAGACCCAGTACTTC. Residues: CASSLAGTGEETQYF. The J gene is TRBJ2-5, the V gene TRBV5-4, with 10 bases matching TRBD1. Trimming removed 0 bases from V and 3 bases from J; junction bases left unmatched: 2. This CDR3 contains 15 residues. The germline gives CDR1 SGHNT, CDR2 YYREEE (reference sequence).

This chain joins TRBV19 and TRBJ1-5, with 8 bases matching TRBD1. V was clipped by 4 bases and J by 6 bases; unmatched bases: 8. The germline CDR1 and CDR2 sequences are LNHDA and SQIVND (reference sequence). CDR3 length equals 15 residues. Written as DNA, the CDR3 is TGTGCCAGTAGTAAACAGGGGGGCCTGGGTCAGCCCCAGCATTTT. Protein product: CASSKQGGLGQPQHF. The full variable domain, its missing parts supplied by reference TRBV19 and TRBJ1-5, is DGGITQSPKYLFRKEGQNVTLSCEQNLNHDAMYWYRQDPGQGLRLIYYSQIVNDFQKGDIAEGYSVSREKKESFPLTVTSAQKNPTAFYLCASSKQGGLGQPQHFGDGTRLSIL.

The chain combines TRBV19 with TRBJ1-2; maybe TRBD1 (6 bases). The V gene lost 4 bases and the J gene lost 7 bases, with 16 bases spanning the gap. The CDR3 length is 14 residues. The V gene's germline CDR1 is LNHDA and CDR2 SQIVND (reference sequence). The DNA for the CDR3 is TGTGCCAGTAGTACTACAGGGTTAAAGGGTGGCTACACCTTC. This codes for CASSTTGLKGGYTF. The variable domain in full, completed from reference TRBV19 and TRBJ1-2, reads DGGITQSPKYLFRKEGQNVTLSCEQNLNHDAMYWYRQDPGQGLRLIYYSQIVNDFQKGDIAEGYSVSREKKESFPLTVTSAQKNPTAFYLCASSTTGLKGGYTFGSGTRLTVV.

CDR3 nucleotides: TGCGCCAGCAGCTGGGAGGGGAGCTTACAGCAGTACTTC. Its translation: CASSWEGSLQQYF. V usage is TRBV5-1 and J usage is TRBJ2-7, with 7 bases aligning to TRBD2. Germline assignment: CDR1 SGHRS and CDR2 YFSETQ. There are 13 residues in the CDR3. V lost 3 bases, J lost 8 bases, and 8 bases stayed unmatched.

The genes are TRBV7-2 and TRBJ2-3, with D tentatively TRBD2 (5 bases). Germline lookup yields CDR1 SGHTA and CDR2 FQGNSA. This CDR3 spans 14 amino acids. The V end was cut by 3 bases, the J end by 6 bases, with 13 bases between. In DNA, the CDR3 is TGTGCCAGCAGCTTTGCGGCTAGCCGGGATACGCAGTATTTT. As protein: CASSFAASRDTQYF.